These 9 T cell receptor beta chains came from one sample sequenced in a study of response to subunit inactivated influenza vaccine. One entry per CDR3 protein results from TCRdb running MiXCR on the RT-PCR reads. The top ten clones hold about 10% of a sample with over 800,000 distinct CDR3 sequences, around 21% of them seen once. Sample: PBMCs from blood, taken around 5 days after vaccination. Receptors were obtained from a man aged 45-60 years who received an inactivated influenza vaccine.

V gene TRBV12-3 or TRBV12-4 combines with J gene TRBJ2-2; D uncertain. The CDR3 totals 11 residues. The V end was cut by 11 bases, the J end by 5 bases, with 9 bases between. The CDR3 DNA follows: TGTGCCGCAAGACGGACCGGGGAGCTGTTTTTT. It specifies CAARRTGELFF.

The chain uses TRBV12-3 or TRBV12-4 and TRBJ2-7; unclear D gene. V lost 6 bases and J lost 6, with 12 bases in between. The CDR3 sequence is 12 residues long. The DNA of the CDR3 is TGTGCCAGCAGGTTATCTGTAAGCGAGCAGTACTTC. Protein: CASRLSVSEQYF.

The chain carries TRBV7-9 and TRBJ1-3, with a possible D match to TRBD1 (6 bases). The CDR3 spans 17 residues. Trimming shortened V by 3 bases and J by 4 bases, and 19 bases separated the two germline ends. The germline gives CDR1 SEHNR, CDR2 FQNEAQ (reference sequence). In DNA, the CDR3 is TGTGCCAGCAGCTTTCGGCCGGGATGGGGGGCCGGAAACACCATATATTTT. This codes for CASSFRPGWGAGNTIYF.

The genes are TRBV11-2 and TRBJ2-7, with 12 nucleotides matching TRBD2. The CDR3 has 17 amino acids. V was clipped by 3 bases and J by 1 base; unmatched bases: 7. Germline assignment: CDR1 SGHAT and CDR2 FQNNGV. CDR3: CASSLTSGRGTSYEQYF. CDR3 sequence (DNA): TGTGCCAGCAGCTTGACTAGCGGGAGAGGTACATCCTACGAGCAGTACTTC. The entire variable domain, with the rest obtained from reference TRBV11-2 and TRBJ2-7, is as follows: EAGVAQSPRYKIIEKRQSVAFWCNPISGHATLYWYQQILGQGPKLLIQFQNNGVVDDSQLPKDRFSAERLKGVDSTLKIQPAKLEDSAVYLCASSLTSGRGTSYEQYFGPGTRLTVT.

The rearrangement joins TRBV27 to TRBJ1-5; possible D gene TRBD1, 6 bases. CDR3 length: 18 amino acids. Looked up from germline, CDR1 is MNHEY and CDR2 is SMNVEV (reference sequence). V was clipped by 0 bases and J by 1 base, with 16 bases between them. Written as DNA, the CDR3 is TGTGCCAGCAGTTTATCGTCGGGGGGCAGTGAAAGCAATCAGCCCCAGCATTTT. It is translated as CASSLSSGGSESNQPQHF.

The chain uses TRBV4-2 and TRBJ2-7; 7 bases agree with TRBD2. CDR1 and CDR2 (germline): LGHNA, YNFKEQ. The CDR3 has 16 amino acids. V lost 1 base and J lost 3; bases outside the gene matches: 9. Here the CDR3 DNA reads TGTGCCAGCAGCCAAGGGCTAGCGGAGTACCTCTACGAGCAGTACTTC. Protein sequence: CASSQGLAEYLYEQYF.

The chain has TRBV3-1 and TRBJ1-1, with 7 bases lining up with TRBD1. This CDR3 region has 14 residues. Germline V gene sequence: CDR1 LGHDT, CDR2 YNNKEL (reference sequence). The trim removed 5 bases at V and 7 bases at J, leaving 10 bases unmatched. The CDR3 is CASSSRAGGSEAFF. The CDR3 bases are TGTGCCAGCAGCTCAAGGGCAGGGGGAAGTGAAGCTTTCTTT.

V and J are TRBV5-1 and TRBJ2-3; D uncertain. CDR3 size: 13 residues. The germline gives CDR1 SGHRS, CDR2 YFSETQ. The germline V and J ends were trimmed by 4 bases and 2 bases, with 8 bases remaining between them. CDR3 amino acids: CASSLWDTDTQYF. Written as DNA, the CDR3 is TGCGCCAGCAGCCTGTGGGACACAGATACGCAGTATTTT.

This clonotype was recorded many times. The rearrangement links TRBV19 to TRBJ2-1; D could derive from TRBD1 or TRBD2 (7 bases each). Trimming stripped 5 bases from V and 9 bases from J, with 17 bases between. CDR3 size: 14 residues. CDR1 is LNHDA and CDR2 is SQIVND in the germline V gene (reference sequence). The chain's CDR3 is CASSQGEGLGEQFF. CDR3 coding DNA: TGTGCCAGTAGTCAGGGGGAGGGGTTAGGTGAGCAGTTCTTC.